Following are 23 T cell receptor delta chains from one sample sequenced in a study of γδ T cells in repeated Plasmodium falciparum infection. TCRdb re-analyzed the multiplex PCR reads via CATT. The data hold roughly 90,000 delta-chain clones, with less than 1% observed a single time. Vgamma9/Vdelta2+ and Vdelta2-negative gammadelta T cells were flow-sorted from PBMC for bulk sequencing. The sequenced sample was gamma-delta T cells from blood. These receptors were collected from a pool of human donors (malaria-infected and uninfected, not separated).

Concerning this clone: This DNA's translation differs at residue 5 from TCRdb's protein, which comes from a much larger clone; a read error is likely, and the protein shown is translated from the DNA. CDR3 in DNA: TGTGCCTGTGACGCACACGGAGGTATTTACACCGATAAACTCATCTTT. Translated: CACDAHGGIYTDKLIF. The chain combines TRDV2 with TRDJ1; unclear D gene. TCRdb supplies no J gene; here it was assigned by aligning the nucleotide sequence to germline. This CDR3 contains 16 residues. V gave up 3 bases and J gave up 0 bases, with 16 bases separating them. The germline V gene encodes CDR1 GEAIGNYY and CDR2 EKD.

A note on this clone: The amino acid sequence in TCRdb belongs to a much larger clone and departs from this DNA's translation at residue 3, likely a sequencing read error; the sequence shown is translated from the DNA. The CDR3 DNA is TGTGCTCCTGGGGAACGGCCTGGGTCGGCCCACCATGTAACCGATAAACTCATCTTT. Protein product: CAPGERPGSAHHVTDKLIF. The gene calls are TRDV1 and TRDJ1; a possible D gene is TRDD3 (6 bases). Because TCRdb records no J gene, it was assigned here through a match of the DNA to germline. The germline V gene has CDR1 TSWWSYY and CDR2 QGS. The CDR3 loop spans 19 amino acids.

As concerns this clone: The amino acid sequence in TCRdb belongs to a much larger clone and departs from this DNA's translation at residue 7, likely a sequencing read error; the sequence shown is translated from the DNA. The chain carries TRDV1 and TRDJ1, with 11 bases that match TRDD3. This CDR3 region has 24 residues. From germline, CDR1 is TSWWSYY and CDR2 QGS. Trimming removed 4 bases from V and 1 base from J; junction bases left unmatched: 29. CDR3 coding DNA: TGTGCTCTTGGGGTTTGTCCCTACGCTACGAGAAACTGGGGGATAACAGGATTCACCGATAAACTCATCTTT. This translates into CALGVCPYATRNWGITGFTDKLIF.

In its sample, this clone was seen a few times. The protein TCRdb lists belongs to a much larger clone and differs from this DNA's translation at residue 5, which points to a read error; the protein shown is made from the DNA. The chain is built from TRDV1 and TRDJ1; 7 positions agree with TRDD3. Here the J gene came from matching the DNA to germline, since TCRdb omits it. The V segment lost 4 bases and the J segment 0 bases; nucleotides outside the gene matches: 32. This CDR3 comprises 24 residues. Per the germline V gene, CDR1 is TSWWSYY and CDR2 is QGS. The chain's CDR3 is CALGGRGNLRFSSGGIHYTDKLIF. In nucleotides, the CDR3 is TGTGCTCTTGGGGGACGGGGAAATCTACGCTTTTCTTCCGGGGGGATCCACTACACCGATAAACTCATCTTT.

CDR3 in DNA: TGTGCTCTTGGGGAACCCACCCTTGTGAGACACTTGATCGGGGATGGTGTTAAACTCATCTTT. This sequence encodes CALGEPTLVRHLIGDGVKLIF. V usage is TRDV1 and J usage is TRDJ1, with a weak D call TRDD3 (6 bases). Since TCRdb gives no J gene, matching the DNA to germline was used here to assign it. Germline-derived CDR1 and CDR2 are TSWWSYY and QGS. The CDR3 runs to 21 residues. V lost 1 base, J lost 7 bases, and 34 bases lay in between.

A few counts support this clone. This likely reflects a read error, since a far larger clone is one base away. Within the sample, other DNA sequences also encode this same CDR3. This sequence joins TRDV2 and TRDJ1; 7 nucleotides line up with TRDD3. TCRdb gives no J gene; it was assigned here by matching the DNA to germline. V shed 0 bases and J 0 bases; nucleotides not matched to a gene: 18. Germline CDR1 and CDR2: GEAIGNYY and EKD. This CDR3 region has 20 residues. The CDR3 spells CACDTLVRGTGGSDTDKLIF. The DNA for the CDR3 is TGTGCCTGTGACACCCTGGTGAGGGGTACGGGGGGATCCGACACCGATAAACTCATCTTT.

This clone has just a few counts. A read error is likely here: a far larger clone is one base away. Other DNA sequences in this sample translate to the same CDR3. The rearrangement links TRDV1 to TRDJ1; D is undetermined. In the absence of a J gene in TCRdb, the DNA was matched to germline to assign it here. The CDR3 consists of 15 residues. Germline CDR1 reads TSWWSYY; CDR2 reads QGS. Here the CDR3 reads CALGNRVLATDKLIF. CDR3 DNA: TGTGCCCTTGGGAACAGGGTGCTGGCAACCGATAAACTCATCTTT.

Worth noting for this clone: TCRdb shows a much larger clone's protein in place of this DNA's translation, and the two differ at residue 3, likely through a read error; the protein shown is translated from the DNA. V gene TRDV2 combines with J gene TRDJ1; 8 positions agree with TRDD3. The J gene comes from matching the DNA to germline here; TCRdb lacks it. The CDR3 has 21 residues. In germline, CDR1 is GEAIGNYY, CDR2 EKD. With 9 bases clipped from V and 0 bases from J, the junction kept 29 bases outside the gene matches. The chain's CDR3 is CARVLPFPRLLGGKYTDKLIF. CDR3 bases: TGTGCCCGTGTACTTCCTTTCCCTCGCCTACTGGGGGGTAAGTACACCGATAAACTCATCTTT.

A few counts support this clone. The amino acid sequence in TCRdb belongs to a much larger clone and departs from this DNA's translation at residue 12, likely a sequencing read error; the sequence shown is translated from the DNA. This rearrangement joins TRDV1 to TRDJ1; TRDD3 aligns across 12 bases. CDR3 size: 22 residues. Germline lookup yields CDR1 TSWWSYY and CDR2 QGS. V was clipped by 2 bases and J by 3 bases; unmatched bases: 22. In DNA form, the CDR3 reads TGTGCTCTTGGGGAAACCTTTGGTTCCTACGAAGGGGCTGGGGGATACGCCGATAAACTCATCTTT. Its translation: CALGETFGSYEGAGGYADKLIF.

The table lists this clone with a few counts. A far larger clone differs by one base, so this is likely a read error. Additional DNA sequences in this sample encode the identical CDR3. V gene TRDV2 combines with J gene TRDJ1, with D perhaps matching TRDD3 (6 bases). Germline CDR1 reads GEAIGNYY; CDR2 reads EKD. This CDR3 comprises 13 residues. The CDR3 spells CACDRGGRGKLIF. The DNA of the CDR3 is TGTGCTTGTGACAGGGGGGGAAGAGGAAAACTCATCTTT.

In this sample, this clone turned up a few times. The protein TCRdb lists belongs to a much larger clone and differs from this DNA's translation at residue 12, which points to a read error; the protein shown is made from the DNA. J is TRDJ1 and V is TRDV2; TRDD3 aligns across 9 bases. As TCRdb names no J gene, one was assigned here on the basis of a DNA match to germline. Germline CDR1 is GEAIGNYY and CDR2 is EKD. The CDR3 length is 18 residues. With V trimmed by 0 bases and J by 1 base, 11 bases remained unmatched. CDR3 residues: CACDTVTGGHRFTDKLIF. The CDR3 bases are TGTGCCTGTGACACCGTTACTGGGGGACATCGATTCACCGATAAACTCATCTTT.

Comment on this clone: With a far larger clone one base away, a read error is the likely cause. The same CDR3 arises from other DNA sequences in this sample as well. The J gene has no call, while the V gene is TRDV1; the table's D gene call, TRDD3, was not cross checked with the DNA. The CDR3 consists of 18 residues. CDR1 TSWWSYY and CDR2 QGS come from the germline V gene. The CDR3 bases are TGTGCTCTTGGGGATGAAAGGAGGGGGATGGACCACACCGATAAGCTCATCTTT. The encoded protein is CALGDERRGMDHTDKLIF.

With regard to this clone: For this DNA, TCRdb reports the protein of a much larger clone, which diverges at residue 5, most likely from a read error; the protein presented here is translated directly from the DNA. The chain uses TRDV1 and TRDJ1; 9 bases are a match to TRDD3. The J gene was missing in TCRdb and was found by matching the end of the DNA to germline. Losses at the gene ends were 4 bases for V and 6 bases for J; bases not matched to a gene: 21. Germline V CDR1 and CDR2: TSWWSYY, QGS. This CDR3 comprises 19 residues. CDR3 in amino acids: CALGGHGVGLGDPQNKLIF. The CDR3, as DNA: TGTGCTCTTGGGGGCCACGGGGTCGGGCTGGGGGATCCTCAAAATAAACTCATCTTT.

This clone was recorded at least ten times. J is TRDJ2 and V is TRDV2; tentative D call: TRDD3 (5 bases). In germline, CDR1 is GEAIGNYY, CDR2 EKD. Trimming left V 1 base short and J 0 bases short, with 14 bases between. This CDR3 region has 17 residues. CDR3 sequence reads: CACDTLYAPALTAQLFF. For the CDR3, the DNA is TGTGCCTGTGACACTCTATACGCACCAGCTTTGACAGCACAACTCTTCTTT.

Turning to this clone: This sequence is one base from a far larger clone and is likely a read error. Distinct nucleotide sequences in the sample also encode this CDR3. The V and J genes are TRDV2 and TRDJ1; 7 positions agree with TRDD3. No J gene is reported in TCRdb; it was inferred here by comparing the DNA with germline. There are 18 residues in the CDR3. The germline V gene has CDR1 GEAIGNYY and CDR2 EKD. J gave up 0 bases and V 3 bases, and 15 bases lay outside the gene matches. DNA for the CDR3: TGTGCCTGTGACTATGCTGGAGGATACGACATATACACCGATAAACTCATCTTT. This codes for CACDYAGGYDIYTDKLIF.

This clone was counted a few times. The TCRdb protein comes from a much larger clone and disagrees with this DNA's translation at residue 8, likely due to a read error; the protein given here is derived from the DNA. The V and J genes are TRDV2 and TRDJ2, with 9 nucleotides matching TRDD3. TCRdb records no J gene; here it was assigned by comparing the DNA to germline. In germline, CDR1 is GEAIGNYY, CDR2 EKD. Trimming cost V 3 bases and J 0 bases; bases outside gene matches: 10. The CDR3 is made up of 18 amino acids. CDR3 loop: CACDALTRGYALTAQLFF. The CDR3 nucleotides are TGTGCCTGTGACGCCCTTACTAGGGGATACGCTTTGACAGCACAACTCTTCTTT.

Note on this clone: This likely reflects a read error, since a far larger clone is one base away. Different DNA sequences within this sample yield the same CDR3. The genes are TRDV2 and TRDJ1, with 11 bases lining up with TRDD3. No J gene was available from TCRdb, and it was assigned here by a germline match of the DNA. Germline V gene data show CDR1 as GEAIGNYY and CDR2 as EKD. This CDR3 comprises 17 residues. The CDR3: CAITSHWGIWDTDKLIF. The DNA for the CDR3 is TGTGCTATTACCAGTCACTGGGGGATATGGGACACCGATAAACTCATCTTT.

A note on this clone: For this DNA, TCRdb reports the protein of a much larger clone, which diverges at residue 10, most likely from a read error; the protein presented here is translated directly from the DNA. The CDR3 coding sequence is TGTGCCTGTGACAGAGTGGGGGATACGCCCTGGGACACCCGACAGATGTTTTTC. Encoded protein: CACDRVGDTPWDTRQMFF. The V and J genes are TRDV2 and TRDJ3, with TRDD3 matching over 11 bases. No J gene is reported in TCRdb; it was inferred here by comparing the DNA with germline. Germline V CDR1 and CDR2: GEAIGNYY, EKD. V gave up 2 bases and J gave up 2 bases; unmatched junction bases: 4. CDR3 length: 18 residues.

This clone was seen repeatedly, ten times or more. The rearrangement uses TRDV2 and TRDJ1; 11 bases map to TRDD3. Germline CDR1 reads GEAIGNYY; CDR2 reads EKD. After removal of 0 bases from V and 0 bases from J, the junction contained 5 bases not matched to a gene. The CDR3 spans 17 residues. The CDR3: CACDTLGDTVYTDKLIF. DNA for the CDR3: TGTGCCTGTGACACCCTGGGGGATACAGTGTACACCGATAAACTCATCTTT.

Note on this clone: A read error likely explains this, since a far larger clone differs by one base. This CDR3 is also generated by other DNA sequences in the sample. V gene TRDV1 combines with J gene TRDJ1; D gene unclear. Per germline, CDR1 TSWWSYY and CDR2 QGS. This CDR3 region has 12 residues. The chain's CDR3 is CALGELRYKLIF. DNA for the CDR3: TGTGCTCTTGGGGAATTGCGGTATAAACTCATTTTT.

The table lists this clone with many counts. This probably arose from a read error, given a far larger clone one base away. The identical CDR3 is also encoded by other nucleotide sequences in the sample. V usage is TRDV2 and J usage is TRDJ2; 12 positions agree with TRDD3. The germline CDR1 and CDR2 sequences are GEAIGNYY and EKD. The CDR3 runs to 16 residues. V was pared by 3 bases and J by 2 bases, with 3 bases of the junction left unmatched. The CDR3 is CACDVLGDTLTAQLFF. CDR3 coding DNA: TGTGCCTGTGACGTACTGGGGGATACCTTGACAGCACAACTCTTCTTT.

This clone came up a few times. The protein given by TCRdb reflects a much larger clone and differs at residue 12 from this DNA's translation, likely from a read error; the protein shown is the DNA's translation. CDR3 nucleotides: TGTGCTCTCGGGCCGCTGGGGTTGTACACCGATAACCTCATCTTT. It encodes CALGPLGLYTDNLIF. V gene TRDV1 was called; the J gene was not; the table's D call of TRDD3 was not tested on the DNA. Germline V CDR1 and CDR2: TSWWSYY, QGS. The CDR3 extends over 15 amino acids.

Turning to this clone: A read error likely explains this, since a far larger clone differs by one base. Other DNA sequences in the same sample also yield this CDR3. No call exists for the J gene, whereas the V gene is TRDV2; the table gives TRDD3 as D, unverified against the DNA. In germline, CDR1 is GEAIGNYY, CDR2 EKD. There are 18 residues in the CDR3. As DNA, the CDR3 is TGTGCCTGTGACGCAGTTTTAGGTGTGGGATCGAACACCGATAAACTAATCTTT. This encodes CACDAVLGVGSNTDKLIF.